Below, one T cell receptor beta chain is given with its context. The sample belongs to a study of control samples from healthy donors and cancer patients. The CDR3 extends over 13 amino acids. Germline V lookup: CDR1 MNHNS, CDR2 SASEGT. Trimming stripped 1 base from V and 10 bases from J, with 13 bases between. The table came from immunoSEQ multiplex PCR; TCRdb's copy has only in-frame clones and leaves some out. The data show tens of thousands of clones, with over 85% seen just once and around 1.4% held by the top ten. V gene TRBV6-1 combines with J gene TRBJ1-1; D is ambiguous. The receptor comes from a woman in her 30s in good health. Sequencing used blood. CDR3 residues: CASSEDISWGAFF. The CDR3 region has the DNA TGTGCCAGCAGTGAAGATATTAGTTGGGGAGCTTTCTTT.